A selection of T cell receptor beta chains follows, all from one sample in a study of T cells in narcolepsy. Clones were sequenced by immunoSEQ multiplex PCR, and TCRdb holds only the in-frame ones, with some missing. The table has about 36,000 clones, 81% seen once. The sample consisted of memory (CD45RA-) CD4+ T cells from blood. All receptors come from a human donor in good health. CDR3s include the opening cysteine and the closing phenylalanine or tryptophan. Each record gives: J gene, V gene, D gene, clone size, CDR3 protein, CDR3 DNA. A D gene is named only where the DNA matches it firmly. Clone size, where shown, is once, few, many, or a class for clones that have expanded.

TRBJ2-7 TRBV7-2 TRBD1 - CASSLPGGSYEQYF TGTGCCAGCAGCTTGCCAGGGGGCTCCTACGAGCAGTACTTC
TRBJ2-3 TRBV5-4 TRBD1 - CASTQGQGLFGTDTQYF TGTGCCAGCACCCAGGGACAGGGATTATTTGGCACAGATACGCAGTATTTT
TRBJ2-1 TRBV2 - - CASFFRARVNEQFF TGTGCCAGCTTCTTCCGGGCAAGAGTAAATGAGCAGTTCTTC
TRBJ2-1 TRBV6-1 TRBD2 once CASSETSGANEQFF TGTGCCAGCAGTGAAACTAGCGGGGCGAACGAGCAGTTCTTC
TRBJ1-4 TRBV18 - - CASSPSGVNEKLFF TGTGCCAGCTCACCGTCGGGGGTTAATGAAAAACTGTTTTTT
TRBJ2-3 TRBV18 - - CASSFREVSTDTQYF TGTGCCAGCTCCTTCAGGGAAGTCAGCACAGATACGCAGTATTTT
TRBJ2-2 TRBV2 TRBD1 - CASGQGAGTGELFF TGTGCCAGCGGACAGGGGGCTGGCACCGGGGAGCTGTTTTTT
TRBJ2-5 TRBV5-3 - - CASSLQGTGETQYF TGTGCCAGCAGCCTCCAGGGGACGGGAGAGACCCAGTACTTC
TRBJ1-2 TRBV7-8 - - CASSPQSGVGYGYTF TGTGCCAGCAGCCCACAATCGGGGGTCGGCTATGGCTACACCTTC
TRBJ2-5 TRBV6-5 - - CASTSDRQRKTQYF TGTGCCAGCACCTCCGACAGACAGAGGAAGACCCAGTACTTC
TRBJ1-6 TRBV6-1 - - CASRASSYNSPLHF TGTGCCAGCAGAGCTAGCTCCTATAATTCACCCCTCCACTTT
TRBJ1-2 TRBV19 TRBD1 - CASAGQGAGYTF TGTGCCAGTGCGGGACAGGGGGCTGGCTACACCTTC
TRBJ2-3 TRBV6-6 - - CASSPGGWADTQYF TGTGCCAGCAGCCCCGGGGGCTGGGCAGATACGCAGTATTTT
TRBJ1-2 TRBV12-2 - - CASRFRGPNYGYTF TGTGCAAGTCGCTTCCGGGGTCCTAACTATGGCTACACCTTC
TRBJ2-7 TRBV19 - few CASSIQIGSYEQYF TGTGCCAGTAGTATCCAAATCGGGTCCTACGAGCAGTACTTC
TRBJ1-1 TRBV28 - few CASSLKVSVAFF TGTGCCAGCAGTTTAAAGGTCTCGGTGGCTTTCTTT
TRBJ1-1 TRBV4-2 - few CASSLAPGTEAFF TGTGCCAGCAGCCTGGCCCCAGGAACTGAAGCTTTCTTT
TRBJ2-7 TRBV6-5 - - CASSSDRSYEQYF TGTGCCAGCAGCTCCGACCGGAGCTACGAGCAGTACTTC
TRBJ2-7 TRBV10-3 TRBD1 - CAISGSGTGVFGEQYF TGTGCCATCAGTGGTAGCGGGACAGGGGTTTTTGGCGAGCAGTACTTC
TRBJ2-5 TRBV6-6 TRBD2 few CASSYSSGAVKTQYF TGTGCCAGCAGTTACTCAAGCGGGGCCGTGAAGACCCAGTACTTC
TRBJ1-2 TRBV5-6 - once CASSIDPSYGYTF TGTGCCAGCAGCATCGACCCTTCTTACGGCTACACCTTC
TRBJ2-2 TRBV9 TRBD2 - CASSPVGLGGNGELFF TGTGCCAGCAGCCCCGTGGGACTAGGAGGAAACGGGGAGCTGTTTTTT
TRBJ1-2 TRBV15 TRBD1 - CATSRGAPGQGYYGYTF TGTGCCACCAGCAGAGGCGCCCCCGGACAGGGGTACTATGGCTACACCTTC
TRBJ2-5 TRBV7-7 - - CAGSLAPAAQETQYF TGTGCTGGCAGCTTAGCGCCCGCAGCTCAAGAGACCCAGTACTTC
TRBJ2-3 TRBV19 - few CASSNERLGTDTQYF TGTGCCAGTAGTAATGAGAGACTTGGCACAGATACGCAGTATTTT
TRBJ1-1 TRBV7-8 - - CASSSGEGTEAFF TGTGCCAGCAGCTCCGGGGAGGGCACTGAAGCTTTCTTT
TRBJ1-5 TRBV6-5 - - CASSWSGEGQPQHF TGTGCCAGCAGTTGGTCAGGGGAGGGTCAGCCCCAGCATTTT
TRBJ2-1 TRBV30 TRBD1 - CAWSSGTGVNEQFF TGTGCCTGGAGTTCCGGGACAGGGGTAAATGAGCAGTTCTTC
TRBJ2-1 TRBV9 TRBD2 - CASSVALEGTSGRIYNEQFF TGTGCCAGCAGCGTAGCGTTGGAGGGGACTAGCGGGAGAATCTACAATGAGCAGTTCTTC
TRBJ1-6 TRBV7-8 TRBD1 - CASSSMRNRGSSYNSPLHF TGTGCCAGCAGCTCTATGCGGAACAGGGGCAGCTCCTATAATTCACCCCTCCACTTT
TRBJ2-5 TRBV5-1 TRBD1 once CASSFGTGGETQYF TGCGCCAGCAGCTTCGGGACAGGCGGGGAGACCCAGTACTTC
TRBJ1-1 TRBV19 TRBD1 - CASSIGLGRGRVNTEAFF TGTGCCAGTAGTATAGGACTAGGCAGGGGGCGGGTGAACACTGAAGCTTTCTTT
TRBJ1-3 TRBV28 TRBD1 - CASISAGGGGNTIYF TGTGCCAGCATCTCGGCAGGGGGCGGTGGAAACACCATATATTTT
TRBJ2-3 TRBV7-9 - - CASSFLTGDYIDTQYF TGTGCCAGCAGCTTTCTGACAGGGGACTATATAGATACGCAGTATTTT
TRBJ1-2 TRBV19 - once CASSLQLRGGDGYTF TGTGCCAGTAGCCTGCAGTTGCGCGGGGGCGATGGCTACACCTTC
TRBJ2-7 TRBV30 - - CAWSVSAYEQYF TGTGCCTGGAGTGTATCCGCTTACGAGCAGTACTTC
TRBJ2-7 TRBV27 - - CASSMTGSYEQYF TGTGCCAGCAGTATGACGGGGTCCTACGAGCAGTACTTC
TRBJ2-2 TRBV5-1 - - CASSLGQGSNTGELFF TGCGCCAGCAGCTTGGGTCAGGGTTCGAACACCGGGGAGCTGTTTTTT
TRBJ1-5 TRBV6-5 - - CASSRTDGGNQPQHF TGTGCCAGCAGTCGGACAGACGGGGGCAATCAGCCCCAGCATTTT
TRBJ2-1 TRBV27 - - CASRQGGDEQFF TGTGCCAGCAGGCAAGGGGGGGATGAGCAGTTCTTC
TRBJ2-3 TRBV25-1 - - CASSEGNTDTQYF TGTGCCAGCAGTGAAGGGAATACAGATACGCAGTATTTT
TRBJ2-1 TRBV11-2 - - CASSLGGGRSSYNEQFF TGTGCCAGCAGCCTGGGAGGGGGGAGGAGCTCCTACAATGAGCAGTTCTTC
TRBJ2-6 TRBV30 - - CACPQGNSGANVLTF TGTGCCTGCCCCCAGGGTAATTCAGGGGCCAACGTCCTGACTTTC
TRBJ2-5 TRBV6-6 - - CASSLGQFLQETQYF TGTGCCAGCAGTTTAGGACAGTTTCTCCAAGAGACCCAGTACTTC
TRBJ1-1 TRBV29-1 - - CSVGGRHMNTEAFF TGCAGCGTTGGCGGGCGACACATGAACACTGAAGCTTTCTTT
TRBJ1-2 TRBV5-6 - - CASSLDRARGYTF TGTGCCAGCAGCTTGGACAGGGCGCGTGGCTACACCTTC
TRBJ2-1 TRBV19 TRBD2 - CASRQGLAGGLNEQFF TGTGCCAGTAGACAAGGACTAGCGGGGGGACTCAATGAGCAGTTCTTC
TRBJ2-7 TRBV6-6 TRBD2 - CASNRRGVGEQYF TGTGCCAGCAATCGCCGGGGGGTCGGGGAGCAGTACTTC
TRBJ2-1 TRBV13 TRBD2 - CASSPGTSRNNEQFF TGTGCCAGCAGCCCTGGGACTAGCAGAAACAATGAGCAGTTCTTC
TRBJ1-6 TRBV10-2 - once CASRGPLDNSPLHF TGCGCCAGCAGGGGACCATTAGATAATTCACCCCTCCACTTT
TRBJ2-3 TRBV19 - - CASSIAPSTDTQYF TGTGCCAGTAGTATAGCGCCCAGCACAGATACGCAGTATTTT
TRBJ1-2 TRBV5-4 - few CASSRGAGDYGYTF TGTGCCAGCTCCCGGGGGGCGGGGGACTATGGCTACACCTTC
TRBJ1-6 TRBV9 - - CASSFSQTLNSPLHF TGTGCCAGCAGCTTTTCGCAAACTCTGAATTCACCCCTCCACTTT
TRBJ1-1 TRBV10-3 TRBD1 once CATRLTGVDTEAFF TGTGCCACGCGCCTGACAGGGGTAGACACTGAAGCTTTCTTT
TRBJ2-5 TRBV6-1 - - CASSEAWGPQETQYF TGTGCCAGCAGTGAAGCGTGGGGGCCCCAAGAGACCCAGTACTTC
TRBJ2-2 TRBV7-9 - - CASSFDTGELFF TGTGCCAGCAGCTTCGACACCGGGGAGCTGTTTTTT
TRBJ1-4 TRBV5-1 - - CASSFRPPPNEKLFF TGCGCCAGCAGCTTCCGACCGCCACCCAATGAAAAACTGTTTTTT
TRBJ2-3 TRBV6-6 TRBD2 - CASSYTGGPVDTQYF TGTGCCAGCAGTTACACGGGGGGGCCGGTAGATACGCAGTATTTT
TRBJ1-2 TRBV11-3 - - CASSLDPVNYGYTF TGTGCCAGCAGCTTAGATCCGGTTAACTATGGCTACACCTTC
TRBJ1-5 TRBV19 - - CASRLNRDDNQPQHF TGTGCCAGTAGGCTCAATCGGGATGACAATCAGCCCCAGCATTTT